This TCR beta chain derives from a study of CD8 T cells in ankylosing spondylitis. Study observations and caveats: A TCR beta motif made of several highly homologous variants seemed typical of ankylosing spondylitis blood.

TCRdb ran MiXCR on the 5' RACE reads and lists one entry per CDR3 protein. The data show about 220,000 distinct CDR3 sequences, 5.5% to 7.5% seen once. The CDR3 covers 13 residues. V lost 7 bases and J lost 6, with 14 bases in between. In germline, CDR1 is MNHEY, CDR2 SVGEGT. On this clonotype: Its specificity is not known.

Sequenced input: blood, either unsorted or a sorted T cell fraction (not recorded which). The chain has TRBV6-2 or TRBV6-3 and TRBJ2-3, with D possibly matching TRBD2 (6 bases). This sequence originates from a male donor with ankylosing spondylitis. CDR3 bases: TGTGCCAGCACCCTAAGAGGGAGGGATACGCAGTATTTT. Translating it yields CASTLRGRDTQYF.